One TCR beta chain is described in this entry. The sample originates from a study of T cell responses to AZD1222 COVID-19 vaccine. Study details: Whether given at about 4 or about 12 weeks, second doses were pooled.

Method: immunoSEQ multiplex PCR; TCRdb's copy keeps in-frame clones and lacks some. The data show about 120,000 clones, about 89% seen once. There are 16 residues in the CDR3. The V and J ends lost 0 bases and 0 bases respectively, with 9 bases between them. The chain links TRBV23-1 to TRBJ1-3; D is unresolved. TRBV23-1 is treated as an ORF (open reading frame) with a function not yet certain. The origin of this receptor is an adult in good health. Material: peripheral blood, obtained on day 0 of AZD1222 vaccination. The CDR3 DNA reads TGCGCCAGCAGTCAATCGGAAGGGATCTCTGGAAACACCATATATTTT. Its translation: CASSQSEGISGNTIYF.